This T cell receptor beta chain stems from a study of kidney transplant recipient with SARS-CoV-2 infection. The CDR3 loop spans 17 amino acids. The V gene lost 5 bases and the J gene lost 4 bases, with 23 bases spanning the gap. CDR1 and CDR2 from the germline V gene are MGHDK and SYGVNS. TCRdb independently ran MiXCR on the reads; one entry per CDR3 protein. The sample has 200,000 to 300,000 distinct CDR3 sequences; 25% to 30% are singletons. This clonotype was seen many times. The source was a blood sample, collected at baseline and on day 111 from a kidney transplant recipient. The clonotype was recovered from a male patient between 25 and 39 years old who had COVID-19 and was a kidney transplant recipient. Some T cells may trace back to the graft donor. The chain employs TRBV25-1 and TRBJ1-2; no firm D call. CDR3 sequence: CASSKGGELGKTYGYTF. The CDR3 bases are TGTGCCAGCAGTAAGGGCGGAGAACTGGGAAAGACCTATGGCTACACCTTC.